This T cell receptor beta chain was identified in a study of blood T cells in healthy people across ages. The CDR3 spans 13 residues. The V gene's germline CDR1 is SQVTM and CDR2 ANQGSEA. The authors ran a second PCR of 7 to 11 cycles using a sample-barcoded 5' primer and a J-beta primer mix. TCRdb re-called the 5' RACE reads with MiXCR, one entry per CDR3 protein. The sample has around 1,000,000 distinct CDR3 sequences; roughly 24% are singletons. On this clonotype: The antigen is unknown.

General study points: Any changes in expanded clonotypes were possibly confounded, as donor CMV status remained unknown. Strong correlation existed between TCR beta diversity and naive T cell percentage.

These sequences were also reported in another study, on T cells of mothers and their children.

This chain joins TRBV29-1 and TRBJ2-5; 7 bases agree with TRBD1. The J call may be in error: the DNA end matches TRBJ2-7 better. This TCR derives from a girl aged 2 to 10 in good health. The source material was blood. CDR3 region: CSVTWTGRYEQYF. The CDR3 nucleotides are TGCAGCGTGACCTGGACAGGCCGCTACGAGCAGTACTTC.